These T cell receptor beta chains were read from a single sample in a study of blood T cell repertoires in COVID-19. Libraries were prepared by immunoSEQ multiplex PCR; TCRdb keeps only in-frame clonotypes and omits some of them. The sample includes 300,000 to 350,000 clones, approximately 90% of them seen just once. Sequencing was carried out using peripheral blood. Source of these receptors: a man under 40 with COVID-19, enrolled during active disease. CDR3s include the opening cysteine and the closing phenylalanine or tryptophan.

J gene: TRBJ1-5
V gene: TRBV7-9
CDR3 protein: CASSLGGPQPQHF

J gene: TRBJ1-5
V gene: TRBV7-2
CDR3 protein: CASSSQGLRQPQHF

J gene: TRBJ2-5
V gene: TRBV27
CDR3 protein: CASSSIQGARETQYF

J gene: TRBJ1-5
V gene: TRBV9
CDR3 protein: CASSPRADQPQHF

J gene: TRBJ2-6
V gene: TRBV11-2
CDR3 protein: CASSSARRPSGANVLTF

J gene: TRBJ1-4
V gene: TRBV28
CDR3 protein: CAIRGGLYNEKLFF

J gene: TRBJ1-5
V gene: TRBV7-2
CDR3 protein: CASSLAIGTGNQPQHF

J gene: TRBJ1-1
V gene: TRBV19
CDR3 protein: CASSSRGTMNTEAFF

J gene: TRBJ2-5
V gene: TRBV6-4
CDR3 protein: CASSDEREIGETQYF

J gene: TRBJ2-3
V gene: TRBV5-1
CDR3 protein: CASSLVGSSTDTQYF

J gene: TRBJ2-7
V gene: TRBV4-3
CDR3 protein: CASSQGAGGYEQYF

J gene: TRBJ2-1
V gene: TRBV19
CDR3 protein: CASSITPSSYNEQFF

J gene: TRBJ2-1
V gene: TRBV5-4
CDR3 protein: CASKGQANNEQFF

J gene: TRBJ1-5
V gene: TRBV29-1
CDR3 protein: CSVLSNSNQPQHF

J gene: TRBJ1-5
V gene: TRBV5-8
CDR3 protein: CASSTQRGSYSNQPQHF

J gene: TRBJ2-7
V gene: TRBV3-1/TRBV3-2
CDR3 protein: CASSPRTGENEQYF

J gene: TRBJ2-7
V gene: TRBV28
CDR3 protein: CASGQQAYEQYF

J gene: TRBJ1-5
V gene: TRBV3-1/TRBV3-2
CDR3 protein: CASSQDNRGVRGNQPQHF

J gene: TRBJ1-2
V gene: TRBV10-3
CDR3 protein: CAISESGSPNYGYTF

J gene: TRBJ2-2
V gene: TRBV20-1
CDR3 protein: CSASGAGAGLRTGELFF

J gene: TRBJ2-5
V gene: TRBV7-9
CDR3 protein: CASSFGQGYQETQYF

J gene: TRBJ1-4
V gene: TRBV7-2
CDR3 protein: CASSLAPGQNEKLFF

J gene: TRBJ1-2
V gene: TRBV24-1
CDR3 protein: CATRQGANYGYTF

J gene: TRBJ2-7
V gene: TRBV19
CDR3 protein: CASSIRDEQYF

J gene: TRBJ2-4
V gene: TRBV29-1
CDR3 protein: CSVGRGSEELAKNIQYF

J gene: TRBJ2-7
V gene: TRBV3-1/TRBV3-2
CDR3 protein: CASSPPGLAGEQYF

J gene: TRBJ2-3
V gene: TRBV7-2
CDR3 protein: CASSSGTSGRYLATDTQYF

J gene: TRBJ1-2
V gene: TRBV7-6
CDR3 protein: CASSLNRDPGNGYTF

J gene: TRBJ1-6
V gene: TRBV27
CDR3 protein: CASSSSGTSSSPLHF

J gene: TRBJ1-2
V gene: TRBV19
CDR3 protein: CASSPQGEDYGYTF

J gene: TRBJ1-5
V gene: TRBV30
CDR3 protein: CAWSSGQGFQPQHF

J gene: TRBJ2-1
V gene: TRBV14
CDR3 protein: CASSPSLGLAGGPPFF

J gene: TRBJ1-3
V gene: TRBV5-1
CDR3 protein: CASSSTGDTGNTIYF

J gene: TRBJ2-7
V gene: TRBV18
CDR3 protein: CASSFWDRGLTYEQYF

J gene: TRBJ2-3
V gene: TRBV7-2
CDR3 protein: CASSPRGLAGGPSLDTQYF

J gene: TRBJ1-5
V gene: TRBV6-5
CDR3 protein: CASKTPNNQPQHF

J gene: TRBJ1-2
V gene: TRBV12-3/TRBV12-4
CDR3 protein: CASSFSGFYGYTF

J gene: TRBJ1-2
V gene: TRBV12-3/TRBV12-4
CDR3 protein: CASSLDNFEGYTF

J gene: TRBJ1-6
V gene: TRBV27
CDR3 protein: CASSLQRGGAIRLLHF

J gene: TRBJ2-5
V gene: TRBV7-9
CDR3 protein: CASATGGWETQYF